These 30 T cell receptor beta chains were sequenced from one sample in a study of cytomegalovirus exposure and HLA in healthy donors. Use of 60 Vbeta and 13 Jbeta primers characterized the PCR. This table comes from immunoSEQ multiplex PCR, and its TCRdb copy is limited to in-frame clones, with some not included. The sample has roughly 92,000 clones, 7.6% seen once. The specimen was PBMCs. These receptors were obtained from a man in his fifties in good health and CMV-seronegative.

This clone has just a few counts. The CDR3 sequence: CASSLGRATYEQYF. The CDR3 region has the DNA TGTGCCAGCAGCTTAGGGCGGGCAACCTACGAGCAGTACTTC. The chain combines TRBV7-2 with TRBJ2-7; D is possibly TRBD2 (5 bases). The V gene lost 1 base and the J gene lost 2 bases, with 9 bases spanning the gap. The CDR3 consists of 14 residues. Germline V lookup: CDR1 SGHTA, CDR2 FQGNSA. Drawing the rest from reference TRBV7-2 and TRBJ2-7, the complete variable domain is GAGVSQSPSNKVTEKGKDVELRCDPISGHTALYWYRQSLGQGLEFLIYFQGNSAPDKSGLPSDRFSAERTGGSVSTLTIQRTQQEDSAVYLCASSLGRATYEQYFGPGTRLTVT.

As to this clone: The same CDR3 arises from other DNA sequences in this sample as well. The CDR3 DNA reads TGCGCCAGCAGCCTGGTGGGGGCTAACCAAGAGACCCAGTACTTC. It encodes CASSLVGANQETQYF. This chain uses TRBV5-1 with TRBJ2-5; a weak D match, TRBD1 (6 bases). CDR1 SGHRS and CDR2 YFSETQ come from the germline V gene. Trimming cost V 4 bases and J 0 bases, with 13 bases left between them. The length of the CDR3 is 15 residues.

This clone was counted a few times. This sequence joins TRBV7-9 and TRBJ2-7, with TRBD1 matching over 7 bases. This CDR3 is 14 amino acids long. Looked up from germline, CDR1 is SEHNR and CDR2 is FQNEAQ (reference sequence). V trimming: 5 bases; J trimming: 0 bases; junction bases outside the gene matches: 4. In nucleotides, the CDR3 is TGTGCCAGCAGCGCCGGGACAGCCTCCTACGAGCAGTACTTC. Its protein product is CASSAGTASYEQYF.

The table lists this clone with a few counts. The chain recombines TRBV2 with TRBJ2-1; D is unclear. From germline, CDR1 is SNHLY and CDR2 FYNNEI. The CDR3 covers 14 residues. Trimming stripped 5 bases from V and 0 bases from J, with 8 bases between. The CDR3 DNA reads TGTGCCAGCAGTCCGCAGCGCTCCTACAATGAGCAGTTCTTC. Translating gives CASSPQRSYNEQFF.

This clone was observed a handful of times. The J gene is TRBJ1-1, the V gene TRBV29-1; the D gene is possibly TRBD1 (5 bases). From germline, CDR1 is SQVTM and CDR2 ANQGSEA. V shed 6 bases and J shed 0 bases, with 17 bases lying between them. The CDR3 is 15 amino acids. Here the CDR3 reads CSVMPGFGLNTEAFF. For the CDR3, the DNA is TGCAGCGTCATGCCAGGGTTCGGACTGAACACTGAAGCTTTCTTT. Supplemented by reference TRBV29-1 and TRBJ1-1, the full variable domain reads SAVISQKPSRDICQRGTSLTIQCQVDSQVTMMFWYRQQPGQSLTLIATANQGSEATYESGFVIDKFPISRPNLTFSTLTVSNMSPEDSSIYLCSVMPGFGLNTEAFFGQGTRLTVV.

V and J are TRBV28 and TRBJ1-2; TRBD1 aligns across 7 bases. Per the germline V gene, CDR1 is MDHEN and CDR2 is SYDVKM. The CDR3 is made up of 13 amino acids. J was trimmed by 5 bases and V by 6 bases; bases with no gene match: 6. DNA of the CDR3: TGTGCCAGCAGCCAAGGACAGGTTTATGGCTACACCTTC. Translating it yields CASSQGQVYGYTF.

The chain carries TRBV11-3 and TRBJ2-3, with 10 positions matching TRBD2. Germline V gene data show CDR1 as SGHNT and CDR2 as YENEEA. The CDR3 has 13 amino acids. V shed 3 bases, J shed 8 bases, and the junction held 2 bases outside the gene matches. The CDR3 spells CASSFRTSGTQYF. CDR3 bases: TGTGCCAGCAGCTTCCGGACTAGCGGTACGCAGTATTTT.

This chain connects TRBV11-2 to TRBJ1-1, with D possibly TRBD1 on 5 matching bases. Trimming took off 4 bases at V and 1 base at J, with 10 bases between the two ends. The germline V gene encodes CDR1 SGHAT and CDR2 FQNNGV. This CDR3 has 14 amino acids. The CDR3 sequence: CASSSTTGNTEAFF. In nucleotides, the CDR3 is TGTGCCAGCAGCTCCACTACAGGGAACACTGAAGCTTTCTTT.

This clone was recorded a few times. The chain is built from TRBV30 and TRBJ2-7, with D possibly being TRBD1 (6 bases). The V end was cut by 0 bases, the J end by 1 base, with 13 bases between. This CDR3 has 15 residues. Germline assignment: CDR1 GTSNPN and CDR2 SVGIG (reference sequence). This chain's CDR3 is CAWSVRQALSYEQYF. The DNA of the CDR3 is TGTGCCTGGAGTGTCCGACAGGCACTGTCCTACGAGCAGTACTTC.

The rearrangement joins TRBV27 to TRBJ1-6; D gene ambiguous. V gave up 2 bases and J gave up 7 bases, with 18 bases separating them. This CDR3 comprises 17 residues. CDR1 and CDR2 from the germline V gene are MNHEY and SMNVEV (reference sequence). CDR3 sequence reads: CASSLRLFGGRNSPLHF. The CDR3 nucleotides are TGTGCCAGCAGTTTACGGCTTTTTGGAGGGCGGAATTCACCCCTCCACTTT.

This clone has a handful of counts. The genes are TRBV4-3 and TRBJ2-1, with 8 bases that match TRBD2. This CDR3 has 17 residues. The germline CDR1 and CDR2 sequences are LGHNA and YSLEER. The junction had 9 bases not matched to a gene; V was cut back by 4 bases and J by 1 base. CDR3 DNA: TGCGCCAGCAGCCTTACCTTGGGACTAGGGTCCTACAATGAGCAGTTCTTC. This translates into CASSLTLGLGSYNEQFF.

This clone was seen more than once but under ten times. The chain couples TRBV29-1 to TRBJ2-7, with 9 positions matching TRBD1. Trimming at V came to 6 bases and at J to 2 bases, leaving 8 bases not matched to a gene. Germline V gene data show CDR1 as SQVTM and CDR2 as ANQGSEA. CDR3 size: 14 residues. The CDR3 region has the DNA TGCAGCGTATCCCCCGGGACAGGGACCTACGAGCAGTACTTC. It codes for CSVSPGTGTYEQYF.

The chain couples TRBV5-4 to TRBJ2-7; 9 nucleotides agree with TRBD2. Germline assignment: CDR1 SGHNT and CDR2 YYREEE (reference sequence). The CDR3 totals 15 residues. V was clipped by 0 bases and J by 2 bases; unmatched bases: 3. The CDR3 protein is CASSLGSGGPYEQYF. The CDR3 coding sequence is TGTGCCAGCAGCTTGGGGAGCGGGGGGCCCTACGAGCAGTACTTC.

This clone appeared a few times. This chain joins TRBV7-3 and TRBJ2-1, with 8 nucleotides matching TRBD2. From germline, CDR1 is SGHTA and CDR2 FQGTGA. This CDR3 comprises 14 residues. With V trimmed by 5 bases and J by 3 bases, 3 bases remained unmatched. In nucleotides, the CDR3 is TGTGCCAGCAGCCCCGGGACTAGCTACAATGAGCAGTTCTTC. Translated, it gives CASSPGTSYNEQFF.

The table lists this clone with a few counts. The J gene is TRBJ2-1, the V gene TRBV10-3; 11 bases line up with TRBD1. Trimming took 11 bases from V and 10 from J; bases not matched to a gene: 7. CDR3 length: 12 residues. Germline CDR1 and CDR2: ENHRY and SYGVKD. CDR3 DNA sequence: TGTGCCTACCGGACAGGGGGCAACGAGCAGTTCTTC. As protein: CAYRTGGNEQFF.

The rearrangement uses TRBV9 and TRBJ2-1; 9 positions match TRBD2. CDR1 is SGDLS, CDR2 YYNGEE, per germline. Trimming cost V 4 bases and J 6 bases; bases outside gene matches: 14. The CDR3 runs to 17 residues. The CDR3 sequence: CASSPRFGTSLSNEQFF. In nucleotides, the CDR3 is TGTGCCAGCAGCCCACGCTTCGGGACTAGCTTATCCAATGAGCAGTTCTTC.

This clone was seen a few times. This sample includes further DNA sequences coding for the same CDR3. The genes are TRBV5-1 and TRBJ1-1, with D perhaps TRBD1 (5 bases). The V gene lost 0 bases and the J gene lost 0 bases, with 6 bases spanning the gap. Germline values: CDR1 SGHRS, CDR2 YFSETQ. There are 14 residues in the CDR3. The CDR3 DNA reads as TGCGCCAGCAGCTTGGAAGGGGTGAACACTGAAGCTTTCTTT. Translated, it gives CASSLEGVNTEAFF.

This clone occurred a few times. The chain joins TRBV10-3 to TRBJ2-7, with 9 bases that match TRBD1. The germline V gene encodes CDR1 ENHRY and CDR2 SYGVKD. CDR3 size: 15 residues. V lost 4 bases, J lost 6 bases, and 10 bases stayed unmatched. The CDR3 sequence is CAISVTAGTGFEQYF. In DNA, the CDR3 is TGTGCCATCAGTGTAACGGCCGGGACAGGGTTCGAGCAGTACTTC.

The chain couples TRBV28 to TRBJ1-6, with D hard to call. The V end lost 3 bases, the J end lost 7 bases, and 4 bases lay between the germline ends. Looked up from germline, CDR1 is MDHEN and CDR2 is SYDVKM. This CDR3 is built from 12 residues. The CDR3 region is CASSFLNSPLHF. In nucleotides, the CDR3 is TGTGCCAGCAGTTTTTTAAATTCACCCCTCCACTTT.

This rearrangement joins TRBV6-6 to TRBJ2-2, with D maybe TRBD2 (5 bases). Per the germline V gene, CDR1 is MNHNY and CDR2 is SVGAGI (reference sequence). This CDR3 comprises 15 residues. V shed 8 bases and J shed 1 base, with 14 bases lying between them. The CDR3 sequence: CASDNGGGNTGELFF. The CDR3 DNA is TGTGCCAGCGACAATGGAGGAGGGAACACCGGGGAGCTGTTTTTT.

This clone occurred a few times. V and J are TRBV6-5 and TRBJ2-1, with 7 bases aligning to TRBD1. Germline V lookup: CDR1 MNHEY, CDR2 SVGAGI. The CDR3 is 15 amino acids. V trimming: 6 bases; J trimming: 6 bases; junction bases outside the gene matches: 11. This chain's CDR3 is CASRSLDRAANEQFF. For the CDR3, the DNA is TGTGCCAGCAGAAGCTTAGACAGGGCAGCCAATGAGCAGTTCTTC.

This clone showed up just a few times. The CDR3 region has the DNA TGCGCCAGCAGCTTGGTCCCTAACACTGAAGCTTTCTTT. Translation: CASSLVPNTEAFF. The chain couples TRBV5-1 to TRBJ1-1; no clear D gene. From germline, CDR1 is SGHRS and CDR2 YFSETQ. CDR3 length equals 13 residues. V lost 0 bases and J lost 2, with 5 bases in between.

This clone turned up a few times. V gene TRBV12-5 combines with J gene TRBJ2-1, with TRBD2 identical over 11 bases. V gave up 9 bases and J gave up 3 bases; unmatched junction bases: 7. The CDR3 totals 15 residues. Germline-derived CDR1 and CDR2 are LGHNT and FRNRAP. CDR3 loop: CASSSGTSGYNEQFF. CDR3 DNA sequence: TGTGCTAGCTCCTCCGGGACTAGCGGCTACAATGAGCAGTTCTTC.

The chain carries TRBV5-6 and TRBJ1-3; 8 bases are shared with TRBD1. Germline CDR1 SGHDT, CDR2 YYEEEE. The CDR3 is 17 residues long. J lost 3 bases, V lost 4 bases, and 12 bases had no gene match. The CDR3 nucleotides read TGTGCCAGCAGCAAACGACCGACAACAGGGGGTGGAAACACCATATATTTT. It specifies CASSKRPTTGGGNTIYF.

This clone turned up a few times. The DNA for the CDR3 is TGTGCCAGCAGCCTGACTAGTGGAGCCACCGGGGAGCTGTTTTTT. Its protein product is CASSLTSGATGELFF. The V gene is TRBV7-2, the J gene TRBJ2-2; weak D call: TRBD2 (6 bases). Germline assignment: CDR1 SGHTA and CDR2 FQGNSA. Trimming cost V 5 bases and J 4 bases, with 14 bases left between them. This CDR3 is built from 15 residues.

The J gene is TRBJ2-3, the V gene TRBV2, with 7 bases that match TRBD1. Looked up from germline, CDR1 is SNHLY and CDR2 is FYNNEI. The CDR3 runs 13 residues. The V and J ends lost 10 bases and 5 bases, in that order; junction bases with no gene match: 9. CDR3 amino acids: CATRQGQGDTQYF. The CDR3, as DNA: TGTGCCACACGACAGGGTCAAGGAGATACGCAGTATTTT.

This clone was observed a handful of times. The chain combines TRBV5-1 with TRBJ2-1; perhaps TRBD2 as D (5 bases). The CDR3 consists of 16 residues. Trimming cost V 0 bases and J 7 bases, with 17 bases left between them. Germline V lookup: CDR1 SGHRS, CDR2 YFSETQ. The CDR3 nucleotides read TGCGCCAGCAGCTTGGCGAGTAGCGTGGGATTTAATGAGCAGTTCTTC. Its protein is CASSLASSVGFNEQFF.

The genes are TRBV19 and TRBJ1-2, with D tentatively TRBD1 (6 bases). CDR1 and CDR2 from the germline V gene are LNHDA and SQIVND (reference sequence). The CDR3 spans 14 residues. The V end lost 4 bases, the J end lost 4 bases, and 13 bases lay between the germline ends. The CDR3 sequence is CASSTPGTIYGYTF. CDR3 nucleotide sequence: TGTGCCAGTAGTACGCCGGGGACAATCTATGGCTACACCTTC.

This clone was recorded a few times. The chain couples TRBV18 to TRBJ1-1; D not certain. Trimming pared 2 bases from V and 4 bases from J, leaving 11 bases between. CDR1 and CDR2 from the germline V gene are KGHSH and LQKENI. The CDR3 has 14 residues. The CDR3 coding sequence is TGTGCCAGCTCACCAGCGTCTGTCGGCACTGAAGCTTTCTTT. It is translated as CASSPASVGTEAFF.

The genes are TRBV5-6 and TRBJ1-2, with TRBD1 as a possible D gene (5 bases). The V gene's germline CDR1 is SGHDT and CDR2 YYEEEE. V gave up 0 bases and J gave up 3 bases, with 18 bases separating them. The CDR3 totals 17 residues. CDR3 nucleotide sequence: TGTGCCAGCAGCTTGGTCGGCGGGGGAGGGTCCGACTATGGCTACACCTTC. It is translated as CASSLVGGGGSDYGYTF.